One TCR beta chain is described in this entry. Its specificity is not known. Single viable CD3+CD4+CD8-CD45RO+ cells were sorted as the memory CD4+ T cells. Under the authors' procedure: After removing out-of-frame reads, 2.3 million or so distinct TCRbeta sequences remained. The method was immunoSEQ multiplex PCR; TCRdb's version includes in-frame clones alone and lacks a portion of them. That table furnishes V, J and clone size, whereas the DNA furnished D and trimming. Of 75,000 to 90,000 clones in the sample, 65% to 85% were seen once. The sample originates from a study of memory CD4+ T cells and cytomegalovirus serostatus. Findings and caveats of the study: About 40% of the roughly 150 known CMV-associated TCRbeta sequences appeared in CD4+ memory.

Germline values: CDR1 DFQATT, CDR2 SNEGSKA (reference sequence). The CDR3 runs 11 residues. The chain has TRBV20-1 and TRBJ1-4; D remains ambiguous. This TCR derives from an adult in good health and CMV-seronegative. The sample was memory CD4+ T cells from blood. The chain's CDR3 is CSVPTEEKLFF. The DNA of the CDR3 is TGCAGCGTCCCTACAGAAGAAAAACTGTTTTTT.